The 30 T cell receptor beta chains reported below all come from one sample, sequenced in a study of CD8+ T cells in alopecia areata. As to treatment: oral pan-JAK inhibitor, 5-10 mg twice daily. Extracted from the samples, RNA was reverse transcribed into cDNA to serve as the sequencing template. Using immunoSEQ multiplex PCR, the repertoire was profiled, and TCRdb retains in-frame clones only, with some absent. The data show under 250,000 clones, more than 45% seen once. The sample here was CD4+ T cells sorted from blood, taken at week 4, from a patient treated with tofacitinib. The receptors come from a human donor with alopecia areata.

The chain is built from TRBV4-3 and TRBJ2-2; 10 bases map to TRBD2. The J segment lost 6 bases and the V segment lost 4 bases, leaving 8 bases of the junction unmatched. This CDR3 contains 16 residues. Germline-derived CDR1 and CDR2 are LGHNA and YSLEER. CDR3 region: CASSPWTSGSPGELFF. The CDR3 DNA reads as TGCGCCAGCAGCCCCTGGACTAGCGGAAGTCCCGGGGAGCTGTTTTTT.

The chain joins TRBV5-1 to TRBJ2-1; D not certain. This CDR3 comprises 12 residues. V lost 2 bases to trimming and J lost 5 bases, with 5 bases between them. Germline values: CDR1 SGHRS, CDR2 YFSETQ. CDR3 in amino acids: CASSFTDNEQFF. The CDR3 DNA reads TGCGCCAGCAGCTTCACCGACAATGAGCAGTTCTTC.

This chain joins TRBV5-1 and TRBJ2-6, with D unclear. CDR3 length: 14 amino acids. Trimming removed 2 bases from V and 0 bases from J, with 3 bases in between. In germline, CDR1 is SGHRS, CDR2 YFSETQ. Here the CDR3 reads CASSFFSGANVLTF. In DNA, the CDR3 is TGCGCCAGCAGCTTTTTCTCTGGGGCCAACGTCCTGACTTTC.

In its sample, this clone was seen once. This chain joins TRBV20-1 and TRBJ1-2, with unresolved D. The CDR3 totals 11 residues. The V end lost 4 bases, the J end lost 6 bases, and 9 bases lay between the germline ends. Germline V CDR1 and CDR2: DFQATT, SNEGSKA (reference sequence). The CDR3 sequence: CSAIGYHGYTF. CDR3 nucleotide sequence: TGCAGTGCTATAGGGTACCATGGCTACACCTTC.

The rearrangement uses TRBV29-1 and TRBJ2-2; 7 bases are shared with TRBD1. This CDR3 is 15 amino acids long. Germline CDR1 and CDR2: SQVTM and ANQGSEA. V dropped 7 bases and J dropped 4; count of bases not matched to a gene: 12. CDR3 in DNA: TGCAGCGCCCCACAGGGGCCCGGAACCACCGGGGAGCTGTTTTTT. Protein product: CSAPQGPGTTGELFF.

The CDR3 loop is CASSPRPTGNYGYTF. CDR3 coding DNA: TGTGCCAGCAGCCCCCGACCGACAGGGAACTATGGCTACACCTTC. This chain uses TRBV9 with TRBJ1-2; 7 nucleotides align to TRBD1. The V gene's germline CDR1 is SGDLS and CDR2 YYNGEE. The V segment lost 4 bases and the J segment 2 bases; nucleotides outside the gene matches: 8. The CDR3 consists of 15 residues.

V is TRBV18 and J is TRBJ1-6; weak D call: TRBD1 (5 bases). CDR3 size: 14 residues. Germline assignment: CDR1 KGHSH and CDR2 LQKENI. V lost 2 bases to trimming and J lost 7 bases, with 9 bases between them. The CDR3 DNA sequence: TGTGCCAGCTCACCAGAGGGGAGGAATTCACCCCTCCACTTT. Amino acids: CASSPEGRNSPLHF.

The chain joins TRBV9 to TRBJ1-6; D might be TRBD1 (5 bases). Germline V lookup: CDR1 SGDLS, CDR2 YYNGEE. The germline V and J ends were trimmed by 4 bases and 8 bases, with 16 bases remaining between them. The CDR3 contains 15 residues. The CDR3, as DNA: TGTGCCAGCAGCCCGACCTGGGGGGGGTATTCACCCCTCCACTTT. Translating it yields CASSPTWGGYSPLHF.

The sample holds a few counts of this clone. This chain connects TRBV7-3 to TRBJ2-2; 12 nucleotides match TRBD2. The CDR3 length is 16 residues. V trimming: 5 bases; J trimming: 5 bases; junction bases outside the gene matches: 6. Germline V CDR1 and CDR2: SGHTA, FQGTGA. CDR3 nucleotides: TGTGCCAGCAGCCTCGGACTAGCGGGGAGAACCGGGGAGCTGTTTTTT. Encoded protein: CASSLGLAGRTGELFF.

This clone showed up just a few times. The chain employs TRBV19 and TRBJ1-2; D is ambiguous. V was clipped by 3 bases and J by 4 bases, with 18 bases between them. Germline CDR1 and CDR2: LNHDA and SQIVND (reference sequence). The CDR3 has 16 amino acids. For the CDR3, the DNA is TGTGCCAGTAGTATGCCGCGGTTTCGGGGATCCTATGGCTACACCTTC. It is translated as CASSMPRFRGSYGYTF.

A few counts support this clone. The J gene is TRBJ2-6, the V gene TRBV6-5, with unresolved D. In germline, CDR1 is MNHEY, CDR2 SVGAGI. CDR3 size: 15 residues. V was trimmed by 6 bases and J by 2 bases, leaving 11 bases between them. The CDR3 sequence: CASSPWGTGANVLTF. Written as DNA, the CDR3 is TGTGCCAGCAGCCCATGGGGAACTGGGGCCAACGTCCTGACTTTC.

This chain joins TRBV30 and TRBJ2-5; 7 nucleotides match TRBD2. In germline, CDR1 is GTSNPN, CDR2 SVGIG (reference sequence). There are 17 residues in the CDR3. V was clipped by 4 bases and J by 4 bases; unmatched bases: 18. The CDR3 DNA follows: TGTGCCTGGATTTCAAAGAAGGGAGGGCCGGCACGAGAGACCCAGTACTTC. It codes for CAWISKKGGPARETQYF.

This chain uses TRBV30 with TRBJ1-2; D not certain. V was cut by 3 bases and J by 14 bases, with 13 bases left in between. Germline assignment: CDR1 GTSNPN and CDR2 SVGIG (reference sequence). There are 10 residues in the CDR3. CDR3 amino acids: CAWRLAAWTF. The CDR3 DNA reads TGTGCCTGGAGGCTGGCCGCGTGGACCTTC.

The table lists this clone with a few counts. V usage is TRBV7-8 and J usage is TRBJ2-6; maybe TRBD1 (5 bases). V shed 3 bases and J shed 1 base, with 7 bases lying between them. Per the germline V gene, CDR1 is SGHVS and CDR2 is FQNEAQ. CDR3 length: 15 amino acids. CDR3 protein: CASSLTDSGANVLTF. The CDR3 region has the DNA TGTGCCAGCAGCTTGACAGATTCTGGGGCCAACGTCCTGACTTTC.

The chain is built from TRBV30 and TRBJ2-5; D possibly corresponds to TRBD2 (6 bases). Germline lookup yields CDR1 GTSNPN and CDR2 SVGIG (reference sequence). The CDR3 extends over 12 amino acids. Deletions cut 4 bases from V and 5 bases from J, with 11 bases between. CDR3 loop: CAWTNGGETQYF. The CDR3 bases are TGTGCCTGGACTAACGGAGGGGAGACCCAGTACTTC. Supplemented by reference TRBV30 and TRBJ2-5, the full variable domain reads SQTIHQWPATLVQPVGSPLSLECTVEGTSNPNLYWYRQAAGRGLQLLFYSVGIGQISSEVPQNLSASRPQDRQFILSSKKLLLSDSGFYLCAWTNGGETQYFGPGTRLLVL.

The chain combines TRBV7-2 with TRBJ1-1; the match to TRBD1 covers 8 bases. Germline V gene lookup returns CDR1 SGHTA and CDR2 FQGNSA. CDR3 length equals 15 residues. V shed 5 bases, J shed 9 bases, and the junction held 14 bases outside the gene matches. CDR3 sequence (DNA): TGTGCCAGCAGCCCTTCGGCGCGACAGGGGACGAAAGCTTTCTTT. This sequence encodes CASSPSARQGTKAFF.

V usage is TRBV5-1 and J usage is TRBJ2-3, with TRBD1 as a possible D gene (5 bases). Per germline, CDR1 SGHRS and CDR2 YFSETQ. The CDR3 length is 14 residues. The V gene lost 4 bases and the J gene lost 10 bases, with 19 bases spanning the gap. The CDR3 region is CASSRDSGLESQYF. The CDR3 DNA follows: TGCGCCAGCAGCAGGGATTCAGGGTTAGAGTCGCAGTATTTT.

This clone showed up just a few times. V gene TRBV7-3 combines with J gene TRBJ2-1, with a weak D call TRBD1 (6 bases). Trimming cost V 0 bases and J 0 bases, with 6 bases left between them. Germline CDR1 and CDR2: SGHTA and FQGTGA. There are 15 residues in the CDR3. The CDR3 coding sequence is TGTGCCAGCAGCTTAACACAGGGCTCCTACAATGAGCAGTTCTTC. This gives the protein CASSLTQGSYNEQFF. Together with reference TRBV7-3 and TRBJ2-1, the CDR3 gives the full variable domain: GAGVSQTPSNKVTEKGKYVELRCDPISGHTALYWYRQSLGQGPEFLIYFQGTGAADDSGLPNDRFFAVRPEGSVSTLKIQRTERGDSAVYLCASSLTQGSYNEQFFGPGTRLTVL.

In its sample, this clone was seen a few times. V and J are TRBV7-6 and TRBJ2-3; the D gene is possibly TRBD1 (5 bases). The CDR3 has 15 residues. The V and J ends lost 1 base and 7 bases respectively, with 15 bases between them. The germline gives CDR1 SGHVS, CDR2 FNYEAQ. CDR3 loop: CASSLEGSVGHTQYF. DNA of the CDR3: TGTGCCAGCAGCTTAGAGGGCTCGGTGGGGCATACGCAGTATTTT. The full variable domain, in which reference TRBV7-6 and TRBJ2-3 provide the parts outside the CDR3, is GAGVSQSPRYKVTKRGQDVALRCDPISGHVSLYWYRQALGQGPEFLTYFNYEAQQDKSGLPNDRFSAERPEGSISTLTIQRTEQRDSAMYRCASSLEGSVGHTQYFGPGTRLTVL.

The sample holds one count of this clone. J is TRBJ1-1 and V is TRBV29-1; D is ambiguous. The CDR3 loop spans 13 amino acids. Germline CDR1 is SQVTM and CDR2 is ANQGSEA. The V end lost 5 bases, the J end lost 0 bases, and 10 bases lay between the germline ends. As DNA, the CDR3 is TGCAGCGTTCTAGGACTCATGAACACTGAAGCTTTCTTT. Translation gives CSVLGLMNTEAFF.

The V gene is TRBV2, the J gene TRBJ2-3, with TRBD2 matching over 8 bases. CDR1 SNHLY and CDR2 FYNNEI come from the germline V gene. The length of the CDR3 is 18 residues. V dropped 0 bases and J dropped 2; count of bases not matched to a gene: 10. CDR3 protein: CASSEAVGLVGTTDTQYF. The CDR3 DNA reads TGTGCCAGCAGTGAAGCGGTGGGACTAGTGGGCACCACAGATACGCAGTATTTT.

This clone was seen only a few times. The chain uses TRBV29-1 and TRBJ2-1; D gene ambiguous. The CDR3 extends over 14 amino acids. Trimming took off 7 bases at V and 1 base at J, with 14 bases between the two ends. Germline CDR1 is SQVTM and CDR2 is ANQGSEA. In DNA, the CDR3 is TGCAGCGCCAACTCTCAGGTTTCCTACAATGAGCAGTTCTTC. This codes for CSANSQVSYNEQFF.

This sequence joins TRBV25-1 and TRBJ1-1; D not certain. The V gene lost 1 base and the J gene lost 0 bases, with 3 bases spanning the gap. CDR1 and CDR2 from the germline V gene are MGHDK and SYGVNS. The CDR3 sequence is 13 residues long. The CDR3 DNA sequence: TGTGCCAGCAGTGAATGGGTGAACACTGAAGCTTTCTTT. Protein: CASSEWVNTEAFF. The whole variable domain, filled in from reference TRBV25-1 and TRBJ1-1, reads EADIYQTPRYLVIGTGKKITLECSQTMGHDKMYWYQQDPGMELHLIHYSYGVNSTEKGDLSSESTVSRIRTEHFPLTLESARPSHTSQYLCASSEWVNTEAFFGQGTRLTVV.

This clone was found a few times. J is TRBJ2-3 and V is TRBV29-1; TRBD2 aligns across 8 bases. The V gene end was trimmed by 6 bases and the J gene end by 1 base; junction bases not matched to a gene: 12. This CDR3 spans 16 amino acids. Germline CDR1 is SQVTM and CDR2 is ANQGSEA. In DNA form, the CDR3 reads TGCAGCGTGGGGAAAAAAGGGACTAGGGGCACAGATACGCAGTATTTT. Protein: CSVGKKGTRGTDTQYF.

The table lists this clone with a count of one. This chain uses TRBV11-2 with TRBJ1-2; no definite D call. This CDR3 is 13 amino acids long. V lost 0 bases to trimming and J lost 3 bases, with 5 bases between them. CDR1 is SGHAT, CDR2 FQNNGV, per germline. CDR3 nucleotides: TGTGCCAGCAGCTTAGACAGTTACTATGGCTACACCTTC. Protein sequence: CASSLDSYYGYTF.

Ten or more counts support this clone. The rearrangement joins TRBV7-2 to TRBJ1-2, with TRBD1 matching 10 bases. Germline V gives CDR1 SGHTA, CDR2 FQGNSA. Trimming took 4 bases from V and 8 from J; bases not matched to a gene: 10. The length of the CDR3 is 15 residues. This CDR3 reads CASSSGTGEVKGYTF. The CDR3 DNA reads TGTGCCAGCAGCTCGGGGACAGGGGAAGTGAAGGGCTACACCTTC. Full variable domain (rest looked up from reference TRBV7-2 and TRBJ1-2): GAGVSQSPSNKVTEKGKDVELRCDPISGHTALYWYRQSLGQGLEFLIYFQGNSAPDKSGLPSDRFSAERTGGSVSTLTIQRTQQEDSAVYLCASSSGTGEVKGYTFGSGTRLTVV.

CDR3 DNA: TGCGCCAGCAGTCCTGCCGGGAGCTCCTACAATGAGCAGTTCTTC. It is translated as CASSPAGSSYNEQFF. The chain is built from TRBV5-1 and TRBJ2-1; a weak D match, TRBD2 (6 bases). The length of the CDR3 is 15 residues. CDR1 SGHRS and CDR2 YFSETQ come from the germline V gene. V was pared by 5 bases and J by 0 bases, with 12 bases between.

V is TRBV30 and J is TRBJ2-1; possible D gene TRBD1, 6 bases. The CDR3 consists of 15 residues. In germline, CDR1 is GTSNPN, CDR2 SVGIG (reference sequence). Trimming shortened V by 2 bases and J by 4 bases, and 15 bases separated the two germline ends. Here the CDR3 DNA reads TGTGCCTGGAGTCTAACCGGGACAAAATACAATGAGCAGTTCTTC. Its protein product is CAWSLTGTKYNEQFF.

The chain carries TRBV30 and TRBJ2-2, with a possible D match to TRBD1 (5 bases). The V end was cut by 6 bases, the J end by 1 base, with 6 bases between. Germline V lookup: CDR1 GTSNPN, CDR2 SVGIG (reference sequence). The CDR3 contains 12 residues. The CDR3 coding sequence is TGTGCCTGTGACAGGAACACCGGGGAGCTGTTTTTT. Translation gives CACDRNTGELFF.

The gene calls are TRBV29-1 and TRBJ1-1; TRBD1 matches at 7 bases. The CDR3 covers 14 residues. Germline V lookup: CDR1 SQVTM, CDR2 ANQGSEA. V lost 1 base and J lost 1; bases outside the gene matches: 3. In nucleotides, the CDR3 is TGCAGCGTTGAAGGAAGACAGGGGAACACTGAAGCTTTCTTT. It translates to CSVEGRQGNTEAFF.